The TCR beta chain under discussion was sequenced for a study of blood T cell repertoires in COVID-19. In the study overall: From T cells, B-cell-depleted T cells, or PBMCs came the material, which was cDNA or gDNA.

Libraries were prepared by immunoSEQ multiplex PCR; TCRdb keeps only in-frame clonotypes and omits some of them. The table includes 200,000 to 250,000 clones, 85% detected once. This CDR3 contains 18 residues. V gave up 1 base and J gave up 6 bases; unmatched junction bases: 16. The germline V gene encodes CDR1 MGHRA and CDR2 YSYEKL. This chain uses TRBV4-1 with TRBJ2-7, with TRBD2 matching 9 bases. Specimen: peripheral blood. This clonotype was sampled from an older woman with COVID-19, enrolled during active disease. The CDR3, as DNA: TGCGCCAGCAGCCAAGTTGGGGTAATAGCGGGAGAGACAGGCGAGCAGTACTTC. Amino acid sequence: CASSQVGVIAGETGEQYF.